The 18 T cell receptor beta chains listed next were all sequenced from one sample in a study of CD8 T cells in ankylosing spondylitis. Via MiXCR, TCRdb re-called the 5' RACE reads, giving one row per CDR3 protein. The sample shows 220,000 or so distinct CDR3 sequences, under 12% of them seen only once. The sample taken for sequencing was blood, either unsorted or a sorted T cell fraction (not recorded which). These receptors were taken from a male donor with ankylosing spondylitis or in good health (not recorded which).

The chain carries TRBV12-3 or TRBV12-4 and TRBJ1-5, with a possible D match to TRBD1 (5 bases). Trimming left V 3 bases short and J 6 bases short, with 12 bases between. The CDR3 length is 14 residues. CDR3 protein: CASSFLRRGQPQHF. CDR3 nucleotide sequence: TGTGCCAGCAGTTTCCTGAGGAGGGGTCAGCCCCAGCATTTT.

In this sample, this clonotype turned up many times. The rearrangement uses TRBV3-1 and TRBJ1-6, with D unclear. Germline CDR1 reads LGHDT; CDR2 reads YNNKEL (reference sequence). The CDR3 has 14 amino acids. V was pared by 2 bases and J by 8 bases, with 10 bases between. The CDR3 region is CASSQNGFDSPLHF. As DNA, the CDR3 is TGTGCCAGCAGCCAAAACGGGTTTGATTCACCCCTCCACTTT.

The chain employs TRBV9 and TRBJ2-1; D perhaps matches TRBD1 (5 bases). Germline values: CDR1 SGDLS, CDR2 YYNGEE. This CDR3 contains 14 residues. Trimming took off 0 bases at V and 10 bases at J, with 14 bases between the two ends. This chain's CDR3 is CASSVGLDGAEQFF. CDR3 sequence (DNA): TGTGCCAGCAGCGTAGGCCTGGATGGGGCGGAGCAGTTCTTC.

This clonotype was observed at least ten times. This sequence joins TRBV7-2 and TRBJ2-1, with D uncertain. The germline gives CDR1 SGHTA, CDR2 FQGNSA. Trimming cost V 4 bases and J 9 bases, with 13 bases left between them. This CDR3 is 13 amino acids long. CDR3 sequence: CASSSHRLSEQFF. The DNA for the CDR3 is TGTGCCAGCAGCTCCCACCGGCTCAGTGAGCAGTTCTTC.

This sequence joins TRBV7-9 and TRBJ1-1, with TRBD1 as a possible D gene (5 bases). The CDR3 extends over 13 amino acids. Germline V CDR1 and CDR2: SEHNR, FQNEAQ (reference sequence). V lost 5 bases, J lost 6 bases, and 13 bases lay in between. As DNA, the CDR3 is TGTGCCAGCAGCCTTCCAGGGACCGCTGAAGCTTTCTTT. Translation gives CASSLPGTAEAFF.

In this sample, this clonotype turned up many times. The chain recombines TRBV5-1 with TRBJ2-7, with 14 nucleotides matching TRBD2. V gave up 4 bases and J gave up 6 bases; unmatched junction bases: 9. CDR3 length equals 16 residues. Germline CDR1 and CDR2: SGHRS and YFSETQ. CDR3 region: CASSPGTSGGWIEQYF. The CDR3 bases are TGCGCCAGCAGCCCGGGGACTAGCGGGGGTTGGATCGAGCAGTACTTC.

The rearrangement uses TRBV5-1 and TRBJ2-3, with TRBD2 identical over 12 bases. Trimming removed 4 bases from V and 1 base from J; junction bases left unmatched: 4. CDR3 length equals 16 residues. The germline V gene has CDR1 SGHRS and CDR2 YFSETQ. The chain's CDR3 is CASSHLAGGGTDTQYF. CDR3 nucleotides: TGCGCCAGCAGCCATCTAGCGGGGGGGGGCACAGATACGCAGTATTTT.

This clonotype was observed a few times. This chain links TRBV19 with TRBJ1-5; D is uncertain. Germline V lookup: CDR1 LNHDA, CDR2 SQIVND (reference sequence). V lost 10 bases and J 5 bases, leaving 15 bases between the germline ends. The CDR3 loop spans 13 amino acids. CDR3 loop: CANSARFDQPQHF. In nucleotides, the CDR3 is TGTGCCAATAGCGCTCGTTTCGATCAGCCCCAGCATTTT.

This CDR3 reads CASSEGSHNSPLHF. For the CDR3, the DNA is TGTGCCAGCAGCGAGGGGTCCCATAATTCACCCCTCCACTTT. The chain has TRBV3-1 and TRBJ1-6; D might be TRBD1 (5 bases). There are 14 residues in the CDR3. The V and J ends lost 5 bases and 5 bases respectively, with 10 bases between them. Germline V gene data show CDR1 as LGHDT and CDR2 as YNNKEL (reference sequence). The full variable domain, completed using reference TRBV3-1 and TRBJ1-6, is DTAVSQTPKYLVTQMGNDKSIKCEQNLGHDTMYWYKQDSKKFLKIMFSYNNKELIINETVPNRFSPKSPDKAHLNLHINSLELGDSAVYFCASSEGSHNSPLHFGNGTRLTVT.

In its sample, this clonotype was seen many times. The genes are TRBV30 and TRBJ2-1; the D gene is possibly TRBD1 (5 bases). The V gene lost 5 bases and the J gene lost 7 bases, with 6 bases spanning the gap. Germline CDR1 GTSNPN, CDR2 SVGIG (reference sequence). CDR3 length: 10 amino acids. The CDR3 sequence: CAWGANEQFF. For the CDR3, the DNA is TGTGCCTGGGGGGCTAATGAGCAGTTCTTC.

There are many counts of this clonotype. The chain employs TRBV29-1 and TRBJ2-1; D possibly corresponds to TRBD2 (5 bases). Germline V lookup: CDR1 SQVTM, CDR2 ANQGSEA. Trimming shortened V by 0 bases and J by 0 bases, and 9 bases separated the two germline ends. The CDR3 contains 15 residues. The CDR3 here is CSVEDERRSYNEQFF. As DNA, the CDR3 is TGCAGCGTTGAAGATGAGCGGCGCTCCTACAATGAGCAGTTCTTC.

The chain couples TRBV6-1 to TRBJ1-6; 8 bases fit TRBD1. Germline V CDR1 and CDR2: MNHNS, SASEGT. V dropped 2 bases and J dropped 4; count of bases not matched to a gene: 1. The CDR3 has 15 amino acids. CDR3 nucleotide sequence: TGTGCCAGCAGTGAAACAGGGGGTTATAATTCACCCCTCCACTTT. It specifies CASSETGGYNSPLHF.

The chain has TRBV27 and TRBJ2-5; D assignment may be TRBD1 or TRBD2 (6 bases each). CDR1 and CDR2 from the germline V gene are MNHEY and SMNVEV (reference sequence). V was shortened by 0 bases and J by 2 bases, with 10 bases between the two germline ends. This CDR3 has 15 amino acids. The CDR3: CASSLSRGRQETQYF. CDR3 sequence (DNA): TGTGCCAGCAGTTTATCTCGGGGGCGGCAAGAGACCCAGTACTTC.

There are a few counts of this clonotype. V is TRBV2 and J is TRBJ2-3; D is unclear. V was clipped by 2 bases and J by 1 base, with 7 bases between them. This CDR3 contains 14 residues. CDR1 SNHLY and CDR2 FYNNEI come from the germline V gene. The CDR3 nucleotides are TGTGCCAGCAGTGAAATGTGGGGCACAGATACGCAGTATTTT. Its translation: CASSEMWGTDTQYF.

A few counts support this clonotype. The V call is TRBV7-9, the J call TRBJ2-3; no clear D. Germline CDR1 SEHNR, CDR2 FQNEAQ (reference sequence). CDR3 size: 12 residues. V was cut by 7 bases and J by 6 bases, with 11 bases left in between. The CDR3 loop is CASTNLRDTQYF. In nucleotides, the CDR3 is TGTGCCAGCACCAACCTGCGGGATACGCAGTATTTT.

Ten or more counts support this clonotype. The chain uses TRBV5-1 and TRBJ1-5; the D is unclear. The germline V gene encodes CDR1 SGHRS and CDR2 YFSETQ. V gave up 4 bases and J gave up 0 bases, with 11 bases separating them. The CDR3 totals 15 residues. The CDR3 loop is CASSATGYSNQPQHF. As DNA, the CDR3 is TGCGCCAGCAGCGCGACGGGTTATAGCAATCAGCCCCAGCATTTT.

This clonotype was seen at least ten times. Here the CDR3 reads CASSDPGLANQGETQYF. The CDR3 DNA reads TGTGCCAGCAGTGACCCGGGACTAGCGAACCAAGGCGAGACCCAGTACTTC. J is TRBJ2-5 and V is TRBV25-1, with 10 bases fitting TRBD2. Trimming cost V 3 bases and J 5 bases; bases outside gene matches: 12. The CDR3 is 17 residues long. Germline CDR1 and CDR2: MGHDK and SYGVNS.

The chain uses TRBV28 and TRBJ2-5; TRBD1 matches 8 bases. V lost 5 bases to trimming and J lost 4 bases; unmatched junction nucleotides: 6. The germline CDR1 and CDR2 sequences are MDHEN and SYDVKM. The CDR3 covers 14 residues. The CDR3 DNA follows: TGTGCCAGCAGTCCGAGGACAGGGCCAGAGACCCAGTACTTC. This sequence encodes CASSPRTGPETQYF.